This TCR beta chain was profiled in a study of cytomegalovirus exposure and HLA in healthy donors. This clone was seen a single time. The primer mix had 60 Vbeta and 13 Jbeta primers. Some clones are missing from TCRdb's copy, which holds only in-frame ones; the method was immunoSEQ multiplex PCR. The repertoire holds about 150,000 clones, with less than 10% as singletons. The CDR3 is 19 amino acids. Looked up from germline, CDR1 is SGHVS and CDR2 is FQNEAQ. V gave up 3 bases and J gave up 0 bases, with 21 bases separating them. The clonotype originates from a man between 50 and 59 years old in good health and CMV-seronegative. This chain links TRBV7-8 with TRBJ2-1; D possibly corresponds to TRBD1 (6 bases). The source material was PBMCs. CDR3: CASSFGLEHREASYNEQFF. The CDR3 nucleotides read TGTGCCAGCAGCTTCGGCCTGGAGCACAGGGAAGCCTCCTACAATGAGCAGTTCTTC. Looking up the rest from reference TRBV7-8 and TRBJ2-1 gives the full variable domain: GAGVSQSPRYKVAKRGQDVALRCDPISGHVSLFWYQQALGQGPEFLTYFQNEAQLDKSGLPSDRFFAERPEGSVSTLKIQRTQQEDSAVYLCASSFGLEHREASYNEQFFGPGTRLTVL.